This T cell receptor (beta chain) appears in the sequencing data of a study of T cell responses to AZD1222 COVID-19 vaccine. The assay was immunoSEQ multiplex PCR, and TCRdb's table has in-frame clones only and misses some. The sample carries approximately 30,000 clones, around 78% recorded once. Study-wide points: Only 5 or 6 individuals given AZD1222 were seropositive at baseline.

Concerning this clone: Its specificity is not known.

Combined were second doses at about 4 or about 12 weeks. Germline V CDR1 and CDR2: GTSNPN, SVGIG (reference sequence). J gave up 2 bases and V 2 bases, and 4 bases lay outside the gene matches. CDR3 length: 15 amino acids. The clonotype comes from an adult who received the AZD1222 COVID-19 vaccine. This specimen was peripheral blood, taken 28 days after the second AZD1222 dose. The chain couples TRBV30 to TRBJ1-2, with 11 nucleotides matching TRBD1. The CDR3 sequence: CAWSPRDRGNYGYTF. The CDR3 DNA reads as TGTGCCTGGAGTCCCCGGGACAGGGGGAACTATGGCTACACCTTC.